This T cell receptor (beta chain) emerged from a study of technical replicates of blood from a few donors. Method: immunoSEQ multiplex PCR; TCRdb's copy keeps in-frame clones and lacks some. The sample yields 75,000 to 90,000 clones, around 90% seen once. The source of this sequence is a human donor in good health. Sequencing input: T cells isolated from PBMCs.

The CDR3 nucleotides read TGTGCCAGCAGCTTATCCACTAGCTACGAGCAGTACTTC. It yields the protein CASSLSTSYEQYF. The V gene is TRBV7-9, the J gene TRBJ2-7; tentatively, D is TRBD2 (5 bases). Per germline, CDR1 SEHNR and CDR2 FQNEAQ (reference sequence). V was clipped by 2 bases and J by 3 bases, with 8 bases between them. The CDR3 is 13 residues long.